The 31 T cell receptor beta chains given below trace back to one sample, sequenced in a study of regulatory T cells in long-lasting Graves disease. Relying on iRepertoire HTBI primers and Arm-PCR of CDR3 regions, the team built TCR beta libraries. From the multiplex PCR reads, TCRdb called clonotypes with MiXCR, one entry per CDR3 protein. The sample carries some 450,000 distinct CDR3 sequences, roughly a quarter recorded once. Time point in this sample: persistent/refractory GD, antithyroid drugs over 5 years with positive TRAb. RNA isolated from PBMCs was used to make the TCR library. Here the sequenced sample was peripheral blood mononuclear cells (PBMCs), taken when the disease was refractory, from a patient treated with antithyroid drugs. These receptors were obtained from a female donor with Graves disease.

This clonotype has a count of ten or more. This chain links TRBV2 with TRBJ2-7; 8 nucleotides match TRBD2. CDR1 and CDR2 (germline): SNHLY, FYNNEI. With V trimmed by 6 bases and J by 2 bases, 9 bases remained unmatched. The CDR3 contains 15 residues. The CDR3 DNA sequence: TGTGCCAGCAGGTCTCGGGGGGGCGTTACCTACGAGCAGTACTTC. This sequence encodes CASRSRGGVTYEQYF. The full variable domain, with the rest looked up from reference TRBV2 and TRBJ2-7, is EPEVTQTPSHQVTQMGQEVILRCVPISNHLYFYWYRQILGQKVEFLVSFYNNEISEKSEIFDDQFSVERPDGSNFTLKIRSTKLEDSAMYFCASRSRGGVTYEQYFGPGTRLTVT.

V and J are TRBV15 and TRBJ1-5; a possible D gene is TRBD1 (6 bases). The CDR3 loop spans 15 amino acids. CDR1 is LNHNV and CDR2 is YYDKDF in the germline V gene (reference sequence). V was pared by 0 bases and J by 5 bases, with 11 bases between. The CDR3 spells CATSRDLTGYQPQHF. For the CDR3, the DNA is TGTGCCACCAGCAGAGATCTTACAGGGTATCAGCCCCAGCATTTT.

The V gene is TRBV13, the J gene TRBJ1-1, with 7 bases lining up with TRBD1. J gave up 0 bases and V 7 bases, and 11 bases lay outside the gene matches. CDR3 length equals 16 residues. CDR1 PRHDT and CDR2 FYEKMQ come from the germline V gene (reference sequence). The CDR3 loop reads CASIRQGENMNTEAFF. CDR3 bases: TGTGCCAGCATCAGACAGGGTGAGAACATGAACACTGAAGCTTTCTTT.

This clonotype was found a few times. V usage is TRBV5-1 and J usage is TRBJ2-5, with TRBD1 identical over 8 bases. The germline gives CDR1 SGHRS, CDR2 YFSETQ. CDR3 size: 15 residues. With V trimmed by 4 bases and J by 2 bases, 7 bases remained unmatched. DNA for the CDR3: TGCGCCAGCAGCCCGGGACAGGACATACAAGAGACCCAGTACTTC. It codes for CASSPGQDIQETQYF.

The chain is built from TRBV6-1 and TRBJ1-1, with D unresolved. Germline CDR1 MNHNS, CDR2 SASEGT. Deletions cut 7 bases from V and 1 base from J, with 13 bases between. This CDR3 spans 14 amino acids. The CDR3 DNA is TGTGCCAGCACCGACCAGGCCACGAACACTGAAGCTTTCTTT. Translating it yields CASTDQATNTEAFF.

This clonotype was detected a few times. The chain is built from TRBV9 and TRBJ1-1; perhaps TRBD1 as D (5 bases). Germline V lookup: CDR1 SGDLS, CDR2 YYNGEE. There are 15 residues in the CDR3. Between the trimmed V and J ends, which lost 4 bases and 6 bases, there was a span of 19 bases. Here the CDR3 reads CASSPDDPTASEAFF. The CDR3 DNA reads as TGTGCCAGCAGCCCCGACGACCCGACAGCCTCTGAAGCTTTCTTT. Full variable domain (remainder filled in from reference TRBV9 and TRBJ1-1): DSGVTQTPKHLITATGQRVTLRCSPRSGDLSVYWYQQSLDQGLQFLIQYYNGEERAKGNILERFSAQQFPDLHSELNLSSLELGDSALYFCASSPDDPTASEAFFGQGTRLTVV.

This clonotype was recorded many times. The V call is TRBV2, the J call TRBJ1-1; D is undetermined. Germline V gives CDR1 SNHLY, CDR2 FYNNEI. Trimming took 8 bases from V and 1 from J, leaving 11 bases between them. CDR3 length: 13 residues. The CDR3 DNA is TGTGCCAGCGCGATACAGAGGAACACTGAAGCTTTCTTT. It translates to CASAIQRNTEAFF. Combining the CDR3 with reference TRBV2 and TRBJ1-1 gives the whole variable domain EPEVTQTPSHQVTQMGQEVILRCVPISNHLYFYWYRQILGQKVEFLVSFYNNEISEKSEIFDDQFSVERPDGSNFTLKIRSTKLEDSAMYFCASAIQRNTEAFFGQGTRLTVV.

This clonotype has just a few counts. The chain is built from TRBV7-2 and TRBJ2-7; 10 bases align to TRBD2. Germline V gives CDR1 SGHTA, CDR2 FQGNSA. The CDR3 is 14 amino acids. The ends lost 6 bases at V and 3 bases at J; junction bases unmatched: 5. The CDR3 region is CASRRPSGSYEQYF. The CDR3, as DNA: TGTGCCAGCAGGCGCCCTAGCGGGAGCTACGAGCAGTACTTC.

The chain couples TRBV29-1 to TRBJ2-7; 7 bases map to TRBD1. Looked up from germline, CDR1 is SQVTM and CDR2 is ANQGSEA. J lost 3 bases, V lost 5 bases, and 4 bases had no gene match. CDR3 length: 12 amino acids. The CDR3 nucleotides are TGCAGCGTTACGAACAGGGGCTACGAGCAGTACTTC. This encodes CSVTNRGYEQYF.

This clonotype was counted only a few times. The rearrangement joins TRBV5-1 to TRBJ2-3, with D tentatively TRBD1 (5 bases). Deletions cut 1 base from V and 3 bases from J, with 15 bases between. The length of the CDR3 is 16 residues. Germline-derived CDR1 and CDR2 are SGHRS and YFSETQ. In DNA form, the CDR3 reads TGCGCCAGCAGCTTGCTCCAGGGTCTTGGGACAGATACGCAGTATTTT. Its protein product is CASSLLQGLGTDTQYF.

This clonotype was observed a few times. The chain joins TRBV15 to TRBJ2-7; tentatively, D is TRBD1 (5 bases). Germline-derived CDR1 and CDR2 are LNHNV and YYDKDF (reference sequence). Deletions cut 5 bases from V and 3 bases from J, with 20 bases between. CDR3 size: 16 residues. The CDR3 here is CATSPRPPQGSYEQYF. The CDR3, as DNA: TGTGCCACCAGCCCTCGACCACCTCAGGGTAGCTACGAGCAGTACTTC.

The V gene is TRBV7-2, the J gene TRBJ1-6, with TRBD1 as a possible D gene (5 bases). Trimming took 4 bases from V and 14 from J, leaving 18 bases between them. CDR3 length: 14 amino acids. Per the germline V gene, CDR1 is SGHTA and CDR2 is FQGNSA. In DNA form, the CDR3 reads TGTGCCAGCAGCTCTACTCGGGGACCTTCGTCCCTCCACTTT. Translating gives CASSSTRGPSSLHF.

This clonotype was seen ten or more times. The J gene is TRBJ1-2, the V gene TRBV2; D may be TRBD1 (6 bases). The CDR3 length is 14 residues. The V and J ends lost 4 bases and 2 bases respectively, with 11 bases between them. From germline, CDR1 is SNHLY and CDR2 FYNNEI. The CDR3 sequence: CASSVQGNNYGYTF. The CDR3 nucleotides are TGTGCCAGCAGTGTTCAGGGGAACAACTATGGCTACACCTTC.

V gene TRBV11-2 combines with J gene TRBJ2-3, with 8 bases fitting TRBD1. The V gene's germline CDR1 is SGHAT and CDR2 FQNNGV. The CDR3 has 15 residues. The J segment lost 4 bases and the V segment lost 4 bases, leaving 7 bases of the junction unmatched. The CDR3 loop is CASSSYRGSADTQYF. The CDR3 DNA reads as TGTGCCAGCAGCTCTTACAGGGGGTCGGCAGATACGCAGTATTTT.

This clonotype was found a few times. The chain recombines TRBV30 with TRBJ2-5, with a tentative D call TRBD1 (5 bases). Germline V lookup: CDR1 GTSNPN, CDR2 SVGIG (reference sequence). With 3 bases removed from V and 4 bases from J, the gap between germline ends came to 15 bases. This CDR3 contains 14 residues. CDR3 nucleotides: TGTGCCTGGAGATTGCCAGGGTTCGGAGAGACCCAGTACTTC. Translated, it gives CAWRLPGFGETQYF.

The chain joins TRBV7-8 to TRBJ2-1; no clear D gene. CDR3 length: 17 amino acids. CDR1 and CDR2 from the germline V gene are SGHVS and FQNEAQ. Between the trimmed V and J ends, which lost 5 bases and 5 bases, there was a span of 22 bases. In DNA, the CDR3 is TGTGCCAGCAGCCCTAGGTGGCTCCGAACGACACACAATGAGCAGTTCTTC. Translating it yields CASSPRWLRTTHNEQFF.

In its sample, this clonotype was seen many times. This chain uses TRBV6-1 with TRBJ1-5, with D possibly being TRBD1 (5 bases). V lost 5 bases and J lost 6, with 14 bases in between. Per the germline V gene, CDR1 is MNHNS and CDR2 is SASEGT. CDR3 length: 14 residues. CDR3 in amino acids: CASSIGSDSQPQHF. CDR3 DNA sequence: TGTGCCAGCAGTATCGGGAGCGACAGTCAGCCCCAGCATTTT.

The chain links TRBV28 to TRBJ1-1, with D uncertain. This CDR3 has 14 residues. V gave up 7 bases and J gave up 1 base, with 13 bases separating them. Per germline, CDR1 MDHEN and CDR2 SYDVKM. The CDR3, as DNA: TGTGCCAGCAAAAAAGGAGACCAGAACACTGAAGCTTTCTTT. Its translation is CASKKGDQNTEAFF.

The sample holds a few counts of this clonotype. This rearrangement joins TRBV30 to TRBJ2-7; TRBD2 might be the D (6 bases). Germline V CDR1 and CDR2: GTSNPN, SVGIG (reference sequence). CDR3 length: 12 amino acids. V was cut by 4 bases and J by 6 bases, with 13 bases left in between. CDR3 sequence (DNA): TGTGCCTGGACGGGGTCGGGAGCCGAGCAGTACTTC. This codes for CAWTGSGAEQYF. Combining the CDR3 with reference TRBV30 and TRBJ2-7 gives the whole variable domain SQTIHQWPATLVQPVGSPLSLECTVEGTSNPNLYWYRQAAGRGLQLLFYSVGIGQISSEVPQNLSASRPQDRQFILSSKKLLLSDSGFYLCAWTGSGAEQYFGPGTRLTVT.

This clonotype was observed a few times. The rearrangement uses TRBV30 and TRBJ1-1, with unresolved D. The V and J ends lost 1 base and 5 bases respectively, with 17 bases between them. The CDR3 is made up of 15 amino acids. Germline V lookup: CDR1 GTSNPN, CDR2 SVGIG (reference sequence). The CDR3 DNA is TGTGCCTGGAGTGAAGCCGGGCCACGAAGGACTGAAGCTTTCTTT. Its protein is CAWSEAGPRRTEAFF.

This chain joins TRBV3-1 and TRBJ2-5; TRBD2 matches at 11 bases. Germline V CDR1 and CDR2: LGHDT, YNNKEL (reference sequence). The CDR3 is 18 residues long. Unmatched junction bases numbered 10, after V lost 4 bases and J lost 0 bases. The CDR3 nucleotides are TGTGCCAGCAGCCTTGGAAGACTAGCGGGACTTCACCAAGAGACCCAGTACTTC. Amino acid sequence: CASSLGRLAGLHQETQYF.

This clonotype was seen a few times. The chain joins TRBV7-2 to TRBJ1-5; D remains ambiguous. The length of the CDR3 is 16 residues. Looked up from germline, CDR1 is SGHTA and CDR2 is FQGNSA. V was cut by 1 base and J by 1 base, with 11 bases left in between. CDR3 sequence (DNA): TGTGCCAGCAGCTTAGTCGGCGGGCCAAGCAATCAGCCCCAGCATTTT. This codes for CASSLVGGPSNQPQHF.

The V and J genes are TRBV7-2 and TRBJ1-6; D may be TRBD1 (5 bases). Germline CDR1 is SGHTA and CDR2 is FQGNSA. The V and J ends lost 1 base and 7 bases respectively, with 14 bases between them. The CDR3 covers 16 residues. The CDR3 DNA follows: TGTGCCAGCAGCTTAGAGTCTTCAGGGATAAATTCACCCCTCCACTTT. Its protein is CASSLESSGINSPLHF.

V is TRBV28 and J is TRBJ1-1; 7 nucleotides align to TRBD1. V dropped 8 bases and J dropped 9; count of bases not matched to a gene: 12. The CDR3 sequence is 13 residues long. Germline assignment: CDR1 MDHEN and CDR2 SYDVKM. The CDR3, as DNA: TGTGCCAGCGGTCGACGACAGGGACGGCAAGCTTTCTTT. It is translated as CASGRRQGRQAFF.

The chain recombines TRBV28 with TRBJ2-6, with TRBD1 matching over 9 bases. Per the germline V gene, CDR1 is MDHEN and CDR2 is SYDVKM. V shed 7 bases and J 1 base; nucleotides not matched to a gene: 11. This CDR3 comprises 18 residues. In nucleotides, the CDR3 is TGTGCCAGCACCAGGCGTACAGGGGGCGCTTCTGGGGCCAACGTCCTGACTTTC. Its translation is CASTRRTGGASGANVLTF.

In its sample, this clonotype was seen once. The genes are TRBV24-1 and TRBJ1-2; D unclear. V lost 2 bases to trimming and J lost 7 bases, with 10 bases between them. The CDR3 is 13 residues long. CDR1 is KGHDR, CDR2 SFDVKD, per germline. CDR3 coding DNA: TGTGCCACCAGTGATTACTCGGACGCTGGCTACACCTTC. It encodes CATSDYSDAGYTF.

The chain's CDR3 is CASSFDRAGANVLTF. The CDR3 coding sequence is TGTGCCAGCAGCTTCGACAGGGCTGGGGCCAACGTCCTGACTTTC. The chain joins TRBV28 to TRBJ2-6; 7 positions agree with TRBD1. Germline-derived CDR1 and CDR2 are MDHEN and SYDVKM. This CDR3 is 15 amino acids long. V lost 6 bases, J lost 2 bases, and 4 bases stayed unmatched.

This clonotype showed up just a few times. The J gene is TRBJ2-7, the V gene TRBV6-1; D is unclear. V was pared by 6 bases and J by 3 bases, with 18 bases between. Germline V CDR1 and CDR2: MNHNS, SASEGT. The CDR3 spans 15 residues. DNA of the CDR3: TGTGCCAGCAGCCCCGCGGCAAGCACGGGCTACGAGCAGTACTTC. Translated: CASSPAASTGYEQYF.

V gene TRBV30 combines with J gene TRBJ1-5; D gene unclear. Germline V gene lookup returns CDR1 GTSNPN and CDR2 SVGIG (reference sequence). V dropped 0 bases and J dropped 5 bases, with 11 bases sitting between them. The CDR3 extends over 14 amino acids. CDR3 DNA: TGTGCCTGGAGTGTACTCGGGAGTGATCAGCCCCAGCATTTT. Translating it yields CAWSVLGSDQPQHF.

Ten or more counts support this clonotype. The chain couples TRBV7-8 to TRBJ1-2; D is uncertain. V was pared by 3 bases and J by 6 bases, with 11 bases between. The CDR3 consists of 13 residues. Germline loops: CDR1 SGHVS, CDR2 FQNEAQ. The CDR3 nucleotides are TGTGCCAGCAGCTTGGACCGGATGGATGGCTACACCTTC. It yields the protein CASSLDRMDGYTF.

This clonotype has just one count. The rearrangement links TRBV5-4 to TRBJ1-2, with TRBD1 identical over 8 bases. CDR1 SGHNT and CDR2 YYREEE come from the germline V gene (reference sequence). The CDR3 is 16 residues long. The J segment lost 7 bases and the V segment lost 4 bases, leaving 15 bases of the junction unmatched. CDR3 nucleotides: TGTGCCAGCAGCGGGGGACAGGAGCTAACTACTTTTGGCTACACCTTC. Protein sequence: CASSGGQELTTFGYTF.